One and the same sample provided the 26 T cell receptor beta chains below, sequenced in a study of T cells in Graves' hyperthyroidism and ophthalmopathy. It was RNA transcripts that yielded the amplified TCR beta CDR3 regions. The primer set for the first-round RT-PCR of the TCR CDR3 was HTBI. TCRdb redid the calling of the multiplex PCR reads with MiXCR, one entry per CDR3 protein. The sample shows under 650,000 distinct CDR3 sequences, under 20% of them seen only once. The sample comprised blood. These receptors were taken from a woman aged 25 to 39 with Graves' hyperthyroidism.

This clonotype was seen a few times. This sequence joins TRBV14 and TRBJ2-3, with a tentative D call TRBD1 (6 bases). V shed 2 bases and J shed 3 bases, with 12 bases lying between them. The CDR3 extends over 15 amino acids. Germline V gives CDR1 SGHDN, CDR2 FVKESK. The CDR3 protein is CASSQPGVGTDTQYF. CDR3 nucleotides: TGTGCCAGCAGCCAACCAGGGGTGGGTACAGATACGCAGTATTTT.

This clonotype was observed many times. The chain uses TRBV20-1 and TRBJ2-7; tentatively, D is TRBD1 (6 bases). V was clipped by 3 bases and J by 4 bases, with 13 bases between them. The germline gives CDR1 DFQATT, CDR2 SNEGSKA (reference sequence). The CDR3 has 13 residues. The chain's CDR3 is CSASGGGAYEQYF. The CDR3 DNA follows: TGCAGTGCTAGTGGTGGGGGCGCATACGAGCAGTACTTC.

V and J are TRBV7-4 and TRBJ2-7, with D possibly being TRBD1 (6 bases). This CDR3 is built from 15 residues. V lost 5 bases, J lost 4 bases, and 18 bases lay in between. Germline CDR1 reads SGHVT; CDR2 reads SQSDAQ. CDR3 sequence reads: CASSKRDTPGYEQYF. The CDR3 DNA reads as TGTGCCAGCAGCAAACGGGACACCCCTGGTTACGAGCAGTACTTC.

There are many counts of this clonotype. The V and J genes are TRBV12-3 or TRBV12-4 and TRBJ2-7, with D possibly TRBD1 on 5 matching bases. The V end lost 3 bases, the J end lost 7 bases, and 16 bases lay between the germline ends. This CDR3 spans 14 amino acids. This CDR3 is CASSLVPRTQEQYF. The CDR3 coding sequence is TGTGCCAGCAGTTTGGTGCCCCGGACACAAGAGCAGTACTTC.

This CDR3 is CASSVGGVGTEAFF. CDR3 nucleotides: TGTGCCAGCAGCGTAGGAGGGGTAGGCACTGAAGCTTTCTTT. The genes are TRBV9 and TRBJ1-1; D possibly corresponds to TRBD1 (5 bases). Trimming pared 0 bases from V and 4 bases from J, leaving 10 bases between. The CDR3 spans 14 residues. Germline CDR1 is SGDLS and CDR2 is YYNGEE. Full variable domain (missing parts from reference TRBV9 and TRBJ1-1): DSGVTQTPKHLITATGQRVTLRCSPRSGDLSVYWYQQSLDQGLQFLIQYYNGEERAKGNILERFSAQQFPDLHSELNLSSLELGDSALYFCASSVGGVGTEAFFGQGTRLTVV.

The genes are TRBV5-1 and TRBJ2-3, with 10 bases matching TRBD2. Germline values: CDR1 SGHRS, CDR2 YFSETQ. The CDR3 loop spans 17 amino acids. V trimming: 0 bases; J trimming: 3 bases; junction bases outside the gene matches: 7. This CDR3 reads CASSLEASGSMTDTQYF. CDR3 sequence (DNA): TGCGCCAGCAGCTTGGAGGCTAGCGGGAGTATGACAGATACGCAGTATTTT.

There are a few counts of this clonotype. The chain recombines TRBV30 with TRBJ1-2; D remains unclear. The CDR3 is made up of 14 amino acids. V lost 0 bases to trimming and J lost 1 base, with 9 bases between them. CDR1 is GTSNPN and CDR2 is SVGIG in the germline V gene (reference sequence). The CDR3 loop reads CAWSVIRINYGYTF. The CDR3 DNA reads TGTGCCTGGAGTGTCATTAGGATTAACTATGGCTACACCTTC.

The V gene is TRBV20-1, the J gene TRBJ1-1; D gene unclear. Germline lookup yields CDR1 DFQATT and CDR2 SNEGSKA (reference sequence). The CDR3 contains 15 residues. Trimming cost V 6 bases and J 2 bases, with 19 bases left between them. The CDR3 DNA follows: TGCAGTGCCAGTCCTCCCCGCGGAAGAAACACTGAAGCTTTCTTT. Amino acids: CSASPPRGRNTEAFF.

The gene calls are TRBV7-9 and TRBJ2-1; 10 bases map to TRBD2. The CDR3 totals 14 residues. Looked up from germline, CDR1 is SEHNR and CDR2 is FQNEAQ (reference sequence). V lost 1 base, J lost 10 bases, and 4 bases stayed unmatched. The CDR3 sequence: CASSLEFSGREQFF. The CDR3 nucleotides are TGTGCCAGCAGCTTAGAGTTTAGCGGGAGGGAGCAGTTCTTC. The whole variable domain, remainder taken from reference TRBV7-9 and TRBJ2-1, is DTGVSQNPRHKITKRGQNVTFRCDPISEHNRLYWYRQTLGQGPEFLTYFQNEAQLEKSRLLSDRFSAERPKGSFSTLEIQRTEQGDSAMYLCASSLEFSGREQFFGPGTRLTVL.

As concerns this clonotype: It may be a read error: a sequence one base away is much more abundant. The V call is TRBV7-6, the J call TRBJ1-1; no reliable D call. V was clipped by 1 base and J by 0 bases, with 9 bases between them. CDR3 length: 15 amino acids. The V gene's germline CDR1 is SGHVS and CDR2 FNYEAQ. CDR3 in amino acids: CASSLVAKVNTEAFF. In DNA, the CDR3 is TGTGCCAGCAGCTTAGTGGCCAAGGTGAACACTGAAGCTTTCTTT.

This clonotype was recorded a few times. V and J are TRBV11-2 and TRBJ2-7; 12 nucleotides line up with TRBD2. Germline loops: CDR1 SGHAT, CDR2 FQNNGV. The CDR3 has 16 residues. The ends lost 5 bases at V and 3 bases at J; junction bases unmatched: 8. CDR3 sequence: CASSRLAGENRYEQYF. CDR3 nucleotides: TGTGCCAGCAGCCGACTAGCGGGAGAAAATCGCTACGAGCAGTACTTC.

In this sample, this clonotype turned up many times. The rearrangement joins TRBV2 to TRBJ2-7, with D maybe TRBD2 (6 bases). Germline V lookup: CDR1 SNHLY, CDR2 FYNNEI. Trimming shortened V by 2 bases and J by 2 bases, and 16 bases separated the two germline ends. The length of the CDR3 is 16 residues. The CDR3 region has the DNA TGTGCCAGCAGTGAAAGGGCCGGGGGTGCCACCTACGAGCAGTACTTC. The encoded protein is CASSERAGGATYEQYF.

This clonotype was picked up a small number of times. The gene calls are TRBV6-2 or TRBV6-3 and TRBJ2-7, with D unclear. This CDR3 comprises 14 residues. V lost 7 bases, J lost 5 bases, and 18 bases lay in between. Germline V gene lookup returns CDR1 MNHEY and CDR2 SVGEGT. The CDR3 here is CASTQFPRVNEQYF. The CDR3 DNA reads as TGTGCCAGCACCCAGTTCCCCCGGGTGAACGAGCAGTACTTC.

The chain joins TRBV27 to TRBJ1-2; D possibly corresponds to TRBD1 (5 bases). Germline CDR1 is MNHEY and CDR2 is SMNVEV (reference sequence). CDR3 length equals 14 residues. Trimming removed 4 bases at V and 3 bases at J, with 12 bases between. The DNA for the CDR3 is TGTGCCAGCAGTTCCGTCGACAGATACTATGGCTACACCTTC. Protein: CASSSVDRYYGYTF.

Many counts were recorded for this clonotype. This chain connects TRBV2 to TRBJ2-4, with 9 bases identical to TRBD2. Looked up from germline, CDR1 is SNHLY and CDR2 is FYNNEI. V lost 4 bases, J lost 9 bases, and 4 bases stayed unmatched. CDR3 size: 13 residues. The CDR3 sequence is CASSVAGVGIQYF. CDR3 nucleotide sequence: TGTGCCAGCAGTGTAGCGGGAGTGGGCATTCAGTACTTC.

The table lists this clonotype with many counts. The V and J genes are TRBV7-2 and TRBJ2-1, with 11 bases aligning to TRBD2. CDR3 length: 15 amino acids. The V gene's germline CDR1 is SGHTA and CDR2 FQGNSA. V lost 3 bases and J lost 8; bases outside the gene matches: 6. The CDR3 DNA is TGTGCCAGCAGCTTCACTAGCGGGAGAGGCGATGAGCAGTTCTTC. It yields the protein CASSFTSGRGDEQFF.

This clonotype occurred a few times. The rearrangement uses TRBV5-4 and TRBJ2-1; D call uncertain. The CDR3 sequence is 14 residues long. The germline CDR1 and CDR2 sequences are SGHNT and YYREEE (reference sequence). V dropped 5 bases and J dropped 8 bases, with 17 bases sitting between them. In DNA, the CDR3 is TGTGCCAGCAGGTCCCAAGCTAAAGGCGATGAGCAGTTCTTC. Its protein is CASRSQAKGDEQFF.

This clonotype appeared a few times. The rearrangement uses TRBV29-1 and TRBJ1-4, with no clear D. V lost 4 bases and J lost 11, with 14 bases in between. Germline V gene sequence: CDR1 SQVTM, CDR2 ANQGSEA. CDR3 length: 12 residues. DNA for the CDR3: TGCAGCGTTGTCATGGGGTTTGGGAAACTGTTTTTT. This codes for CSVVMGFGKLFF.

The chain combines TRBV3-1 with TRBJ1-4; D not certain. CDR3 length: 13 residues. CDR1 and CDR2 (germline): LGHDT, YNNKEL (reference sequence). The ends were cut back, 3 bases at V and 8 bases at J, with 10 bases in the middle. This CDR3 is CASSQAAREKLFF. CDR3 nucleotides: TGTGCCAGCAGCCAGGCTGCCCGGGAAAAACTGTTTTTT.

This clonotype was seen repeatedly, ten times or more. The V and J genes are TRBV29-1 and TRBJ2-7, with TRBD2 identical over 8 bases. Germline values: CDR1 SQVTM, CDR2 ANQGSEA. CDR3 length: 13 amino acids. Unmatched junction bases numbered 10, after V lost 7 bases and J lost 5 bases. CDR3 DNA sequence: TGCAGCGGAAAAACTAGCGGTGCGGACGAGCAGTACTTC. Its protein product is CSGKTSGADEQYF.

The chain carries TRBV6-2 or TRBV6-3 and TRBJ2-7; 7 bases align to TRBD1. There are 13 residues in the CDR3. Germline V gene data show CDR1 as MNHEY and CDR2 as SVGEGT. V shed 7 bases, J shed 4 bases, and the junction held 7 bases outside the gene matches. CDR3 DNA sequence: TGTGCCAGCACCCACAGGGGTAGGTACGAGCAGTACTTC. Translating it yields CASTHRGRYEQYF.

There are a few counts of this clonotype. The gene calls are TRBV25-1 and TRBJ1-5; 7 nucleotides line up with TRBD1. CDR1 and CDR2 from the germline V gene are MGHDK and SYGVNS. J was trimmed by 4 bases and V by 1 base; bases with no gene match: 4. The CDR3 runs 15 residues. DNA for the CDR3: TGTGCCAGCAGTGAATCAGGGGGAGGTAATCAGCCCCAGCATTTT. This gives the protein CASSESGGGNQPQHF.

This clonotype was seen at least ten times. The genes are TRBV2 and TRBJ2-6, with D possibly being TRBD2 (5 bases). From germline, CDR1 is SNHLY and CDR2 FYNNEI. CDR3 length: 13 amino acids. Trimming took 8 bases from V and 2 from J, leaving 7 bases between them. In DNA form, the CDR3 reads TGTGCCAGCGAGGGTACTGGGGCCAACGTCCTGACTTTC. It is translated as CASEGTGANVLTF.

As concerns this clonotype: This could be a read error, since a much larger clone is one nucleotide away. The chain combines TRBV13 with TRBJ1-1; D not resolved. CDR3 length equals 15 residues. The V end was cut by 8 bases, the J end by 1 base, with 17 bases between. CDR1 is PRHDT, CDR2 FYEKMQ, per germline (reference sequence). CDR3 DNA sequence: TGTGCCAGCGGCTCGCCAGGTGGGTCGAACACTGAAGCTTTCTTT. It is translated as CASGSPGGSNTEAFF.

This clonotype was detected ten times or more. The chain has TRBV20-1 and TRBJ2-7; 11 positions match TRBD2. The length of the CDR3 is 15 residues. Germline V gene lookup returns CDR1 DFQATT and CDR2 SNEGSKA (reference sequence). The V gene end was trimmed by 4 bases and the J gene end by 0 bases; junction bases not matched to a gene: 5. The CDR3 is CSAKRGLAVSYEQYF. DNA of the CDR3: TGCAGTGCTAAGAGGGGACTAGCGGTCTCCTACGAGCAGTACTTC.

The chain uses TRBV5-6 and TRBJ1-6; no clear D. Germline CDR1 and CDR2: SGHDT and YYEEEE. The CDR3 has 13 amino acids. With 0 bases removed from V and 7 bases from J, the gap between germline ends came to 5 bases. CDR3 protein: CASSLVFNSPLHF. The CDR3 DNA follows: TGTGCCAGCAGCTTGGTCTTCAATTCACCCCTCCACTTT. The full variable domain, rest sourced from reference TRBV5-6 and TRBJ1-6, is DAGVTQSPTHLIKTRGQQVTLRCSPKSGHDTVSWYQQALGQGPQFIFQYYEEEERQRGNFPDRFSGHQFPNYSSELNVNALLLGDSALYLCASSLVFNSPLHFGNGTRLTVT.